One sample yielded the 9 T cell receptor beta chains listed below, sequenced in a study of blood T cell repertoires in COVID-19. TCRdb's copy holds only in-frame clones and misses some; the assay was immunoSEQ multiplex PCR. The data hold 150,000 to 200,000 clones, with 85% to 90% observed a single time. What was sequenced was peripheral blood. Source of these receptors: a woman aged 70-85 years with COVID-19, enrolled during active disease.

CDR3: CASSEQGGNQPQHF. The CDR3 DNA follows: TGTGCCAGTAGTGAACAGGGGGGCAATCAGCCCCAGCATTTT. The gene calls are TRBV19 and TRBJ1-5, with 8 bases fitting TRBD1. Trimming cost V 5 bases and J 2 bases; bases outside gene matches: 2. The CDR3 spans 14 residues. Germline V lookup: CDR1 LNHDA, CDR2 SQIVND (reference sequence).

The chain couples TRBV5-1 to TRBJ2-3; D is uncertain. Germline V gene data show CDR1 as SGHRS and CDR2 as YFSETQ. Deletions cut 4 bases from V and 4 bases from J, with 13 bases between. The CDR3 length is 14 residues. CDR3 nucleotides: TGCGCCAGCAGCCGAAACTACTTCGCAGATACGCAGTATTTT. This encodes CASSRNYFADTQYF. The variable domain in full, completed from reference TRBV5-1 and TRBJ2-3, reads KAGVTQTPRYLIKTRGQQVTLSCSPISGHRSVSWYQQTPGQGLQFLFEYFSETQRNKGNFPGRFSGRQFSNSRSEMNVSTLELGDSALYLCASSRNYFADTQYFGPGTRLTVL.

V gene TRBV27 combines with J gene TRBJ2-7; TRBD2 matches 10 bases. V shed 1 base and J 2 bases; nucleotides not matched to a gene: 8. This CDR3 spans 17 amino acids. From germline, CDR1 is MNHEY and CDR2 SMNVEV (reference sequence). The CDR3 bases are TGTGCCAGCAGTTTATATTTCCTAGCGGGAGAACCCTACGAGCAGTACTTC. Translation: CASSLYFLAGEPYEQYF.

The chain is built from TRBV2 and TRBJ1-1, with TRBD1 as a possible D gene (6 bases). V lost 10 bases, J lost 5 bases, and 14 bases lay in between. The V gene's germline CDR1 is SNHLY and CDR2 FYNNEI. The CDR3 extends over 12 amino acids. DNA of the CDR3: TGTGCCAAACCAATAGGGGGTACTGAAGCTTTCTTT. It encodes CAKPIGGTEAFF.

The chain has TRBV10-2 and TRBJ2-5; D not resolved. With 10 bases removed from V and 5 bases from J, the gap between germline ends came to 5 bases. Germline-derived CDR1 and CDR2 are WSHSY and SAAADI. This CDR3 is built from 9 residues. The CDR3, as DNA: TGCGCCACCACTGAGACCCAGTACTTC. The encoded protein is CATTETQYF.

The chain carries TRBV10-3 and TRBJ2-1, with D possibly TRBD2 on 6 matching bases. The CDR3 loop spans 14 amino acids. Germline V gene lookup returns CDR1 ENHRY and CDR2 SYGVKD. Trimming removed 2 bases at V and 9 bases at J, with 14 bases between. In DNA form, the CDR3 reads TGTGCCATCAGTGAGAGGTGGGAGGACGCTGAGCAGTTCTTC. This translates into CAISERWEDAEQFF.

J is TRBJ1-2 and V is TRBV4-1; D gene unclear. CDR1 and CDR2 (germline): MGHRA, YSYEKL. The CDR3 sequence is 16 residues long. Trimming took off 1 base at V and 4 bases at J, with 16 bases between the two ends. The CDR3 DNA reads TGCGCCAGCAGCCAAGGGTCGGGGATTGGAAGCTATGGCTACACCTTC. Translation: CASSQGSGIGSYGYTF.

The rearrangement links TRBV6-1 to TRBJ1-6; D remains unclear. The length of the CDR3 is 15 residues. V lost 3 bases, J lost 4 bases, and 10 bases lay in between. Germline V gene sequence: CDR1 MNHNS, CDR2 SASEGT. CDR3 sequence reads: CASSEDRGYNSPLHF. CDR3 nucleotides: TGTGCCAGCAGTGAGGATCGGGGATATAATTCACCCCTCCACTTT.

Only one count was recorded for this clone. The rearrangement joins TRBV10-2 to TRBJ1-1; D may be TRBD1 (6 bases). V lost 3 bases, J lost 8 bases, and 10 bases lay in between. Germline V CDR1 and CDR2: WSHSY, SAAADI. This CDR3 has 12 residues. In DNA form, the CDR3 reads TGCGCCAGCAGTGAAAGAACAGGGGAAGCTTTCTTT. Translation: CASSERTGEAFF.